Here is one TCR beta chain with its context. At least ten counts were recorded for this clonotype. The record has no base qualities; no much larger clone is one base away. This sample was included in a study of T cells after yellow fever vaccination (dated by TCRdb to the late 2010s). Turning to the overall study: Staining for CD3, CD45RA, CCR7 and CD95 was used to sort memory subsets (EM, EMRA, CM and Tscm) on a BD FACS Aria III. The cohort comprised two healthy male donors, one aged 18 to 30 and one aged 30 to 40 years. Memory subsets were sorted on days 0, 15 and 45 and at 18 months following primary vaccination, and on days 0, 15 and 45 following the 30-year booster. Bulk PBMC replicates and cell subsets were isolated from blood drawn at multiple timepoints before and after both primary and secondary immunization. The SMART-Seq v4 Ultra Low Input RNA kit was used to prepare libraries from fractions with low cell numbers. To follow T-cell clones before and after both primary and booster YFV17D yellow fever vaccination, bulk TCR alpha and beta repertoires underwent longitudinal sequencing. Findings and caveats that apply to the study as a whole: The secondary T-cell response was found to be weaker but faster than the primary response, with a peak reached on day 5 rather than on day 15. Most clones expanded after primary vaccination (about 95% of CD4 and approximately 90% of CD8) were re-detected after the booster, suggesting that broad memory maintenance occurred. Computational filtering was needed because FACS-sorted repertoires could contain abundant contaminating clonotypes from the bulk population. On day 0, almost all vaccine-responding clonotypes were below detection in the sorted memory subsets. A small share of clonotypes occurred in both CD4 and CD8 compartments, likely arising from convergent recombination. The study included only two donors, which limits how far the findings can be generalized.

The meaning of the sample's treatment or condition label: live attenuated yellow fever vaccine strain. A standard Ficoll-Paque protocol was used to isolate PBMCs from peripheral blood. RNA from sorted memory subsets was extracted with the RNeasy Micro Kit. Synthesis of TCR cDNA relied on 5'RACE template switching, a step that introduced a universal primer site along with unique molecular identifiers. cDNA synthesis was primed from both the TCR alpha and TCR beta constant segments. Libraries were amplified in two PCR steps, with sample barcodes and sequencing adapters added in the second step. Sequencing of the libraries was done on either Illumina HiSeq 2500 (2x100 bp) or NovaSeq (2x150 bp). From the authors' description of their analysis: Reads were demultiplexed and collapsed into UMI consensus sequences with MIGEC, and V(D)J alignment was performed with MiXCR. Vaccine-responding clonotypes were defined with edgeR using replicate PBMC samples, requiring FDR below 0.01 and a log2 fold change above 5 up to day 15. Bulk clonotypes were assigned CD4 or CD8 identity according to which sequenced CD4 or CD8 repertoire held them at higher abundance. To estimate the distribution of each clone across memory phenotypes, clonotype frequencies in memory subsets were weighted by FACS-sorted cell numbers. TCRdb reran the public reads through fastp at Q25 and MiXCR, keeping productive beta chains. Rows are combined by CDR3 protein, so each entry shows the most common genes and DNA. It is TCRdb's table, rather than the study itself, that gives the V and J calls and clone size. This sample comprises over 35,000 distinct CDR3 sequences, 5.5% to 8% of them detected only once. The ten top clones hold 8.5% to 12% of the sample.

Sequences MRHNA (CDR1) and SNTAGT (CDR2) are obtained from the germline V gene. The CDR3 starts with the cysteine, ends with the phenylalanine, and has 14 residues. CDR3 DNA only is kept here, 42 bases in frame from base 1. Cut back by 6 bases and 9 bases, the V and J ends lie 18 bases apart. The clonotype comes from a young man who received the YFV17D yellow fever vaccine. The source was PBMCs, either bulk or a sorted T-cell subset (CD4+, CD8+, memory, or dextramer-sorted; not recorded which), collected 45 days after the yellow fever booster vaccination. Recombination connected TRBV6-4 to TRBJ2-1; there is no confident call for the D gene. The CDR3 protein: CASSAEDSVGEQFF. The DNA sequence is TGTGCCAGCAGCGCAGAAGACTCGGTTGGTGAGCAGTTCTTC.